This T cell receptor beta chain was obtained from a study of cytomegalovirus exposure and HLA in healthy donors listed by TCRdb under 2017. Regarding the complete study: According to a later analysis, one platform produced both the 110 or so validation repertoires and the roughly 640 repertoires of the first cohort. The study was designed to test whether signatures of past pathogen exposure could be identified by cataloging public T cell receptors. Besides the first cohort of hundreds of subjects, a separate validation cohort made up of roughly 130 different subjects was used. High-throughput TCR immunosequencing, statistical association of individual TCRs with disease status, and machine learning were combined to predict cytomegalovirus infection status. What the research found in general, with its limitations: In vitro tests confirmed that a few of the cytomegalovirus-associated TCR beta chains recognize cytomegalovirus antigens. Most TCR sequences were seen in very few donors, while some public TCRs were found in many individuals. The study gave a list of 150 to 200 TCR beta chains associated with cytomegalovirus. The classifier was reported to diagnose cytomegalovirus status with high specificity and sensitivity in both the original cohort and the validation cohort. Of the cluster scores, approximately 95% were above 0 in a later analysis, which found that TCRs clustered in the first cohort also tended to co-occur in the 90 to 150 validation repertoires. The validation cohort had no HLA typing available for a later analysis, so co-occurrence within that cohort was assessed over all 110 or so repertoires. According to the authors, the approach could potentially be generalized to other disease states and immunological phenotypes.

The CDR3 contains 15 residues, cysteine and phenylalanine counted. Solely the CDR3 DNA is kept, with 45 bases framed from the first base. CDR1 and CDR2 are read off the germline V gene as SQVTM and ANQGSEA. Germline trimming: 3 bases from V, 3 bases from J; junction bases outside gene matches: 8. About this clone itself: Its antigen is unknown. Per-nucleotide qualities are absent, and no much larger clonotype sits a single base away.

Donors formed part of the validation cohort, which comprised 120 subjects and was distinct from the first cohort of under 850 subjects. The library was made by the immunoSEQ multiplex PCR assay. On the study's bioinformatics: To diagnose cytomegalovirus status from the catalog of TCR beta chain sequences, a statistical classification framework was built. TCRdb's version of the immuneACCESS table is confined to in-frame rearrangements and falls short of the full clone set. An unresolved V gene accounts for under half of the shortfall where checked; the remainder is of unknown origin. That table supplies the V and J calls and clone size; D and trimming were determined from the DNA. The sample yields hundreds of thousands of clones; 75% to 90% were counted once. The ten largest clonotypes hold roughly 0.75% of the sample.

This receptor was obtained from a woman aged 18-29 years in good health and CMV-seronegative. Sequencing was performed on PBMCs. Recombination linked TRBV29-1 to TRBJ2-3, with 8 middle bases fitting TRBD2. The encoded CDR3 is CSVDGWREATDTQYF. The bases are TGCAGCGTTGACGGTTGGCGGGAGGCAACAGATACGCAGTATTTT.